This passage covers 30 T cell receptor beta chains from one sample sequenced in a study of cytomegalovirus exposure and HLA in healthy donors. Primers: 60 Vbeta forward and 13 Jbeta reverse. The protocol was immunoSEQ multiplex PCR, while the TCRdb copy is restricted to in-frame clones and leaves out a portion. The table records approximately 100,000 clones, 60% to 80% of them present only once. The specimen was PBMCs. The origin of the receptors is a female donor in good health and CMV-seronegative.

This clone was detected a few times. This rearrangement joins TRBV27 to TRBJ1-1; maybe TRBD1 (6 bases). CDR3 size: 15 residues. Trimming took 0 bases from V and 1 from J, leaving 9 bases between them. Per the germline V gene, CDR1 is MNHEY and CDR2 is SMNVEV (reference sequence). CDR3 protein: CASSLSAGENTEAFF. The CDR3 bases are TGTGCCAGCAGTTTATCGGCAGGGGAGAACACTGAAGCTTTCTTT.

This clone is deemed medium-sized. The rearrangement joins TRBV5-5 to TRBJ2-6; the D is unclear. The germline V and J ends were trimmed by 2 bases and 2 bases, with 2 bases remaining between them. This CDR3 is 13 amino acids long. Germline V lookup: CDR1 SGHKS, CDR2 YYEKEE (reference sequence). DNA for the CDR3: TGTGCCAGCAGCTTCGCTGGGGCCAACGTCCTGACTTTC. Amino acids: CASSFAGANVLTF.

The chain has TRBV4-2 and TRBJ2-3, with D perhaps matching TRBD2 (6 bases). The CDR3 length is 16 residues. From germline, CDR1 is LGHNA and CDR2 YNFKEQ. V was pared by 5 bases and J by 2 bases, with 17 bases between. The CDR3 sequence: CASSERRAGNTDTQYF. The CDR3 nucleotides are TGTGCCAGCAGCGAGAGGAGGGCCGGAAACACAGATACGCAGTATTTT.

This sequence joins TRBV15 and TRBJ2-7; possible D gene TRBD2, 7 bases. CDR3 length: 17 residues. Deletions cut 1 base from V and 5 bases from J, with 21 bases between. Germline CDR1 reads LNHNV; CDR2 reads YYDKDF (reference sequence). The CDR3 DNA sequence: TGTGCCACCAGCAGAGTGCCACCGCCGGGGGGCACGGACGAGCAGTACTTC. This sequence encodes CATSRVPPPGGTDEQYF.

This clone appeared a single time. The chain couples TRBV5-1 to TRBJ2-1; tentative D call: TRBD2 (6 bases). There are 13 residues in the CDR3. Trimming left V 3 bases short and J 6 bases short, with 10 bases between. Germline V gene data show CDR1 as SGHRS and CDR2 as YFSETQ. For the CDR3, the DNA is TGCGCCAGCAGCTGGACTAATACCAATGAGCAGTTCTTC. Protein product: CASSWTNTNEQFF.

This chain uses TRBV28 with TRBJ2-7; TRBD1 agrees at 7 bases. CDR1 and CDR2 (germline): MDHEN, SYDVKM. This CDR3 has 16 amino acids. V trimming: 1 base; J trimming: 1 base; junction bases outside the gene matches: 7. CDR3: CASSLSPDRTSYEQYF. The CDR3 coding sequence is TGTGCCAGCAGTTTATCCCCGGACAGGACTTCCTACGAGCAGTACTTC.

The rearrangement links TRBV9 to TRBJ2-3; D not certain. V was shortened by 0 bases and J by 0 bases, with 8 bases between the two germline ends. CDR1 is SGDLS and CDR2 is YYNGEE in the germline V gene. There are 15 residues in the CDR3. CDR3 sequence: CASSVELISTDTQYF. For the CDR3, the DNA is TGTGCCAGCAGCGTAGAGCTGATTAGCACAGATACGCAGTATTTT.

The J gene is TRBJ1-1, the V gene TRBV6-1; TRBD1 matches 7 bases. J was trimmed by 6 bases and V by 0 bases; bases with no gene match: 4. The CDR3 is 14 residues long. CDR1 is MNHNS and CDR2 is SASEGT in the germline V gene. The CDR3 sequence is CASSEAGGWAEAFF. The CDR3 DNA reads as TGTGCCAGCAGTGAAGCAGGGGGCTGGGCTGAAGCTTTCTTT.

V gene TRBV11-3 combines with J gene TRBJ2-7; D possibly corresponds to TRBD2 (5 bases). Germline CDR1 is SGHNT and CDR2 is YENEEA. V lost 5 bases and J 4 bases, leaving 12 bases between the germline ends. There are 13 residues in the CDR3. The CDR3 here is CASSLPPGYEQYF. The DNA of the CDR3 is TGTGCCAGCAGCCTCCCTCCGGGGTACGAGCAGTACTTC.

The chain recombines TRBV10-3 with TRBJ1-1; no firm D call. This CDR3 has 14 amino acids. Trimming left V 1 base short and J 0 bases short, with 6 bases between. Germline V gene data show CDR1 as ENHRY and CDR2 as SYGVKD. The CDR3 DNA is TGTGCCATCAGTGAGTTACACGTGAACACTGAAGCTTTCTTT. This sequence encodes CAISELHVNTEAFF.

CDR3 region: CASSVAIDSRYNEQFF. DNA of the CDR3: TGTGCCAGCAGCGTAGCCATTGATAGCCGATACAATGAGCAGTTCTTC. The genes are TRBV9 and TRBJ2-1; D remains unclear. Germline CDR1 reads SGDLS; CDR2 reads YYNGEE. The CDR3 has 16 residues. Trimming pared 0 bases from V and 4 bases from J, leaving 14 bases between.

The sample holds one count of this clone. The chain combines TRBV5-6 with TRBJ2-1, with D hard to call. The V gene's germline CDR1 is SGHDT and CDR2 YYEEEE. V was cut by 2 bases and J by 5 bases, with 14 bases left in between. CDR3 length equals 15 residues. Here the CDR3 DNA reads TGTGCCAGCAGCTTTAAGAGGTTCTTCCACAATGAGCAGTTCTTC. The encoded protein is CASSFKRFFHNEQFF. Full variable domain (remainder filled in from reference TRBV5-6 and TRBJ2-1): DAGVTQSPTHLIKTRGQQVTLRCSPKSGHDTVSWYQQALGQGPQFIFQYYEEEERQRGNFPDRFSGHQFPNYSSELNVNALLLGDSALYLCASSFKRFFHNEQFFGPGTRLTVL.

This chain joins TRBV2 and TRBJ2-2; possible D gene TRBD1, 6 bases. Germline-derived CDR1 and CDR2 are SNHLY and FYNNEI. This CDR3 has 16 amino acids. V was cut by 7 bases and J by 0 bases, with 15 bases left in between. The CDR3 nucleotides are TGTGCCAGCAATAAACAGGGCAACCCGAACACCGGGGAGCTGTTTTTT. Translation: CASNKQGNPNTGELFF. Combining the CDR3 with reference TRBV2 and TRBJ2-2 gives the whole variable domain EPEVTQTPSHQVTQMGQEVILRCVPISNHLYFYWYRQILGQKVEFLVSFYNNEISEKSEIFDDQFSVERPDGSNFTLKIRSTKLEDSAMYFCASNKQGNPNTGELFFGEGSRLTVL.

The chain has TRBV28 and TRBJ2-2; 10 bases fit TRBD2. V trimming: 2 bases; J trimming: 8 bases; junction bases outside the gene matches: 5. Germline CDR1 MDHEN, CDR2 SYDVKM. This CDR3 is built from 15 residues. The CDR3 protein is CASSLASGRPGELFF. In nucleotides, the CDR3 is TGTGCCAGCAGTTTAGCTAGCGGGAGACCTGGGGAGCTGTTTTTT.

This clone was picked up a small number of times. The chain uses TRBV28 and TRBJ2-1; 8 nucleotides line up with TRBD2. Trimming removed 1 base from V and 9 bases from J; junction bases left unmatched: 11. Germline V gene lookup returns CDR1 MDHEN and CDR2 SYDVKM. This CDR3 has 16 amino acids. The CDR3 here is CASSLSGGARFGEQFF. The CDR3 coding sequence is TGTGCCAGCAGTTTATCCGGGGGGGCGCGGTTCGGTGAGCAGTTCTTC.

This sequence joins TRBV4-1 and TRBJ2-1; 8 bases are a match to TRBD2. The CDR3 has 18 amino acids. V shed 3 bases, J shed 9 bases, and the junction held 19 bases outside the gene matches. The germline gives CDR1 MGHRA, CDR2 YSYEKL. The CDR3 nucleotides are TGCGCCAGCAGCCAGGACGGTTTAGCGGGACCTCCCTACGCTGAGCAGTTCTTC. Its protein is CASSQDGLAGPPYAEQFF.

This chain connects TRBV18 to TRBJ1-1; 10 bases line up with TRBD1. The ends lost 1 base at V and 1 base at J; junction bases unmatched: 12. Looked up from germline, CDR1 is KGHSH and CDR2 is LQKENI. The CDR3 is made up of 19 amino acids. CDR3 residues: CASSPRGDRGFFRNTEAFF. The CDR3 region has the DNA TGTGCCAGCTCACCACGAGGGGACAGGGGATTTTTTAGGAACACTGAAGCTTTCTTT.

The chain has TRBV28 and TRBJ1-3; possible D gene TRBD1, 6 bases. The CDR3 contains 14 residues. V lost 2 bases to trimming and J lost 2 bases, with 7 bases between them. Germline V gives CDR1 MDHEN, CDR2 SYDVKM. Here the CDR3 DNA reads TGTGCCAGCAGTTTAACAGGGACTGGAAACACCATATATTTT. This codes for CASSLTGTGNTIYF.

A single count supports this clone. The chain recombines TRBV19 with TRBJ2-1, with TRBD2 identical over 10 bases. The CDR3 is 15 residues long. V lost 4 bases, J lost 6 bases, and 6 bases stayed unmatched. Germline loops: CDR1 LNHDA, CDR2 SQIVND (reference sequence). The CDR3 DNA reads TGTGCCAGTAGTACCCTAGCGGGAGAGGGCAATGAGCAGTTCTTC. Its translation is CASSTLAGEGNEQFF. The variable domain in full, completed from reference TRBV19 and TRBJ2-1, reads DGGITQSPKYLFRKEGQNVTLSCEQNLNHDAMYWYRQDPGQGLRLIYYSQIVNDFQKGDIAEGYSVSREKKESFPLTVTSAQKNPTAFYLCASSTLAGEGNEQFFGPGTRLTVL.

In nucleotides, the CDR3 is TGTGCCAGCAGCGTCTCCCCTAGCGGGGGGCAAGAGACCCAGTACTTC. Translation gives CASSVSPSGGQETQYF. The chain employs TRBV9 and TRBJ2-5; TRBD2 matches 11 bases. V gave up 2 bases and J gave up 2 bases; unmatched junction bases: 5. This CDR3 spans 16 amino acids. Germline assignment: CDR1 SGDLS and CDR2 YYNGEE.

The CDR3 spells CASSVVRQNTGELFF. CDR3 DNA: TGTGCCAGCAGTGTTGTACGACAGAACACCGGGGAGCTGTTTTTT. The chain carries TRBV6-1 and TRBJ2-2, with D unresolved. This CDR3 region has 15 residues. From germline, CDR1 is MNHNS and CDR2 SASEGT. The V gene lost 4 bases and the J gene lost 1 base, with 10 bases spanning the gap.

The chain uses TRBV7-7 and TRBJ2-1; no clear D gene. V shed 0 bases and J shed 5 bases, with 8 bases lying between them. The CDR3 length is 14 residues. Looked up from germline, CDR1 is SSHAT and CDR2 is FNYEAQ (reference sequence). The CDR3 bases are TGTGCCAGCAGCTTAGCGGGCAGAGACAATGAGCAGTTCTTC. As protein: CASSLAGRDNEQFF. The full variable domain, in which reference TRBV7-7 and TRBJ2-1 provide the parts outside the CDR3, is GAGVSQSPRYKVTKRGQDVTLRCDPISSHATLYWYQQALGQGPEFLTYFNYEAQPDKSGLPSDRFSAERPEGSISTLTIQRTEQRDSAMYRCASSLAGRDNEQFFGPGTRLTVL.

This clone was observed a few times. The rearrangement links TRBV4-1 to TRBJ2-7; the D gene is possibly TRBD1 (7 bases). This CDR3 spans 15 amino acids. CDR1 is MGHRA, CDR2 YSYEKL, per germline. With 3 bases removed from V and 0 bases from J, the gap between germline ends came to 12 bases. DNA of the CDR3: TGCGCCAGCAGCCAGGCGGGACAGAGCTCCTACGAGCAGTACTTC. Residues: CASSQAGQSSYEQYF.

In nucleotides, the CDR3 is TGTGCCGTGGGGCTAGCGGGAGAGGGATACGAGCAGTACTTC. It translates to CAVGLAGEGYEQYF. The chain recombines TRBV27 with TRBJ2-7, with 10 positions matching TRBD2. V trimming: 11 bases; J trimming: 4 bases; junction bases outside the gene matches: 11. There are 14 residues in the CDR3. CDR1 MNHEY and CDR2 SMNVEV come from the germline V gene (reference sequence).

This clone was seen a few times. This rearrangement joins TRBV6-5 to TRBJ1-3; 10 positions match TRBD1. Per germline, CDR1 MNHEY and CDR2 SVGAGI. The CDR3 consists of 11 residues. With 6 bases clipped from V and 15 bases from J, the junction kept 5 bases outside the gene matches. Here the CDR3 reads CASSHRDRGYF. Written as DNA, the CDR3 is TGTGCCAGCAGCCACCGGGACAGGGGATATTTT.

J is TRBJ2-4 and V is TRBV19; 9 bases match TRBD1. The germline V gene encodes CDR1 LNHDA and CDR2 SQIVND (reference sequence). After removal of 7 bases from V and 7 bases from J, the junction contained 5 bases not matched to a gene. CDR3 length: 13 residues. The CDR3, as DNA: TGTGCCAGTAAAGGACAGGGGAGTAACATTCAGTACTTC. Its translation is CASKGQGSNIQYF.

The chain uses TRBV10-3 and TRBJ2-7; 7 bases match TRBD1. This CDR3 region has 14 residues. The junction had 12 bases not matched to a gene; V was cut back by 6 bases and J by 7 bases. In germline, CDR1 is ENHRY, CDR2 SYGVKD. The CDR3 sequence: CAISDRQGGWEQYF. The CDR3 DNA sequence: TGTGCCATCAGCGATAGACAGGGCGGCTGGGAGCAGTACTTC.

J is TRBJ2-5 and V is TRBV2; TRBD1 matches 10 bases. The CDR3 runs 16 residues. The ends lost 5 bases at V and 5 bases at J; junction bases unmatched: 11. Germline V gene sequence: CDR1 SNHLY, CDR2 FYNNEI. In DNA form, the CDR3 reads TGTGCCAGCAGTACCGCCGGGACAGGGGTTGGGGAGACCCAGTACTTC. Protein product: CASSTAGTGVGETQYF.

This clone was found a few times. The chain recombines TRBV5-4 with TRBJ1-2; 8 bases agree with TRBD1. The CDR3 sequence is 15 residues long. Trimming cost V 2 bases and J 6 bases; bases outside gene matches: 9. Germline V gives CDR1 SGHNT, CDR2 YYREEE (reference sequence). Here the CDR3 DNA reads TGTGCCAGCAGCTTAGCACGACAGGGGATCCATGGCTACACCTTC. Its translation is CASSLARQGIHGYTF.

The chain carries TRBV5-1 and TRBJ2-3; the D gene is possibly TRBD1 (6 bases). V dropped 2 bases and J dropped 0 bases, with 13 bases sitting between them. Germline CDR1 SGHRS, CDR2 YFSETQ. This CDR3 is 16 amino acids long. The CDR3 here is CASSFAARGSTDTQYF. Written as DNA, the CDR3 is TGCGCCAGCAGCTTCGCTGCTAGGGGGAGCACAGATACGCAGTATTTT.